The 13 T cell receptor beta chains given below trace back to one sample, sequenced in a study of human T cells and chemical hapten exposure. TCRdb re-called the RACE reads with MiXCR, one entry per CDR3 protein. This table holds tens of thousands of distinct CDR3 sequences, approximately 11% found once. As for time point: patch test 1, 2 weeks after DPC sensitization. Treatment denoted: therapeutic diphenylcyclopropenone sensitization with weekly scalp DPC. Unfractionated whole blood was the source of the extracted total RNA. This specimen consisted of whole blood, obtained in connection with sensitization to the hapten diphenylcyclopropenone (DPC). The receptors derive from a woman aged 40 to 55 with alopecia areata. Some clones in this sample may be carry-over from other donors' samples.

This clonotype was seen a few times. The V and J genes are TRBV4-3 and TRBJ1-2; TRBD1 might be the D (6 bases). Trimming removed 3 bases at V and 1 base at J, with 12 bases between. CDR1 is LGHNA and CDR2 is YSLEER in the germline V gene. This CDR3 has 15 residues. Here the CDR3 DNA reads TGCGCCAGCAGCCAGAGGACAGTGGATAACTATGGCTACACCTTC. As protein: CASSQRTVDNYGYTF.

This clonotype was counted only a few times. This rearrangement joins TRBV4-3 to TRBJ2-3, with 8 bases fitting TRBD2. The CDR3 sequence is 16 residues long. V was pared by 0 bases and J by 5 bases, with 7 bases of the junction left unmatched. Germline V gene lookup returns CDR1 LGHNA and CDR2 YSLEER. The CDR3 DNA reads TGCGCCAGCAGCCAAGATGTGACGGGGGGGCGAGATACGCAGTATTTT. Its translation is CASSQDVTGGRDTQYF.

This clonotype appeared a single time. The genes are TRBV5-8 and TRBJ1-5; TRBD1 might be the D (6 bases). V was clipped by 1 base and J by 5 bases, with 13 bases between them. The germline V gene encodes CDR1 SGHTS and CDR2 YDEGEE. The CDR3 sequence is 15 residues long. The CDR3 DNA is TGTGCCAGCAGCTTGAAGGGGGGGGCAGATCAGCCCCAGCATTTT. Amino acids: CASSLKGGADQPQHF.

V gene TRBV20-1 combines with J gene TRBJ2-3; the D gene is possibly TRBD2 (6 bases). Germline V gene sequence: CDR1 DFQATT, CDR2 SNEGSKA (reference sequence). This CDR3 is built from 17 residues. V dropped 2 bases and J dropped 2 bases, with 20 bases sitting between them. The CDR3 bases are TGCAGTGCTAGAACCCTATGGAGCGGGCTCACCACAGATACGCAGTATTTT. As protein: CSARTLWSGLTTDTQYF.

The chain has TRBV5-1 and TRBJ2-1; D is unclear. Per germline, CDR1 SGHRS and CDR2 YFSETQ. The V end was cut by 1 base, the J end by 6 bases, with 8 bases between. CDR3 length: 13 amino acids. The CDR3 nucleotides are TGCGCCAGCAGCTTGAGTAGGGTCAATGAGCAGTTCTTC. Protein: CASSLSRVNEQFF. The entire variable domain, with the rest obtained from reference TRBV5-1 and TRBJ2-1, is as follows: KAGVTQTPRYLIKTRGQQVTLSCSPISGHRSVSWYQQTPGQGLQFLFEYFSETQRNKGNFPGRFSGRQFSNSRSEMNVSTLELGDSALYLCASSLSRVNEQFFGPGTRLTVL.

This clonotype was counted ten times or more. The rearrangement joins TRBV10-2 to TRBJ2-5; tentatively, D is TRBD1 (6 bases). Trimming shortened V by 4 bases and J by 1 base, and 19 bases separated the two germline ends. Germline V gene sequence: CDR1 WSHSY, CDR2 SAAADI. The CDR3 has 17 amino acids. The CDR3 bases are TGCGCCAGCAGTGCAGGCACAGGGACCTTCCTCCAAGAGACCCAGTACTTC. Encoded protein: CASSAGTGTFLQETQYF.

At least ten counts were recorded for this clonotype. The gene calls are TRBV18 and TRBJ1-1; maybe TRBD1 (6 bases). With 3 bases removed from V and 3 bases from J, the gap between germline ends came to 11 bases. The CDR3 runs to 14 residues. CDR1 and CDR2 (germline): KGHSH, LQKENI. The CDR3 sequence is CASSPQGRDTEAFF. The CDR3 region has the DNA TGTGCCAGCTCACCGCAGGGGAGGGACACTGAAGCTTTCTTT.

This clonotype occurred a few times. The chain recombines TRBV24-1 with TRBJ2-3; TRBD2 agrees at 8 bases. From germline, CDR1 is KGHDR and CDR2 SFDVKD. V shed 3 bases, J shed 0 bases, and the junction held 10 bases outside the gene matches. The CDR3 consists of 18 residues. Here the CDR3 DNA reads TGTGCCACCAGTGATCCACGGCGCGGGGGGTTGAGCACAGATACGCAGTATTTT. Amino acid sequence: CATSDPRRGGLSTDTQYF.

The chain employs TRBV27 and TRBJ1-2; 8 bases fit TRBD1. Trimming removed 7 bases from V and 4 bases from J; junction bases left unmatched: 17. Germline V CDR1 and CDR2: MNHEY, SMNVEV (reference sequence). The length of the CDR3 is 17 residues. The CDR3 DNA reads as TGTGCCAGCACCCCTGTTGGGGACAGGTCCCTTTCCTATGGCTACACCTTC. Its translation is CASTPVGDRSLSYGYTF.

V gene TRBV4-3 combines with J gene TRBJ2-7; 7 bases align to TRBD1. The V gene end was trimmed by 4 bases and the J gene end by 3 bases; junction bases not matched to a gene: 9. Germline CDR1 reads LGHNA; CDR2 reads YSLEER. The CDR3 consists of 15 residues. CDR3 protein: CASSPRQGRDYEQYF. Here the CDR3 DNA reads TGCGCCAGCAGCCCGCGACAGGGTCGAGACTACGAGCAGTACTTC.

This chain joins TRBV7-8 and TRBJ1-4; D gene unclear. The CDR3 loop spans 16 amino acids. Germline values: CDR1 SGHVS, CDR2 FQNEAQ. V lost 0 bases to trimming and J lost 8 bases, with 16 bases between them. The CDR3 protein is CASSLAMGSGKEKLFF. The CDR3 DNA reads TGTGCCAGCAGCTTAGCGATGGGGAGCGGCAAGGAAAAACTGTTTTTT. The entire variable domain, with the rest obtained from reference TRBV7-8 and TRBJ1-4, is as follows: GAGVSQSPRYKVAKRGQDVALRCDPISGHVSLFWYQQALGQGPEFLTYFQNEAQLDKSGLPSDRFFAERPEGSVSTLKIQRTQQEDSAVYLCASSLAMGSGKEKLFFGSGTQLSVL.

The CDR3 is CASSPTLGGTDTQYF. The CDR3 DNA is TGTGCCAGCAGTCCGACCCTTGGGGGCACAGATACGCAGTATTTT. The J gene is TRBJ2-3, the V gene TRBV12-3 or TRBV12-4; unclear D gene. With 5 bases removed from V and 1 base from J, the gap between germline ends came to 13 bases. The CDR3 length is 15 residues.

The chain uses TRBV11-1 and TRBJ2-7, with D perhaps matching TRBD2 (5 bases). CDR3 length: 15 residues. CDR1 is SGHAT and CDR2 is FQDESV in the germline V gene (reference sequence). The V end lost 5 bases, the J end lost 0 bases, and 14 bases lay between the germline ends. The CDR3: CASSRAGTISYEQYF. The CDR3 DNA reads as TGTGCCAGCAGCCGGGCGGGCACTATCTCCTACGAGCAGTACTTC.